This T cell receptor (beta chain) appears in the sequencing data of a study of blood T cells in healthy people across ages. Germline V gene sequence: CDR1 SGHKS, CDR2 YYEKEE (reference sequence). CDR3 size: 17 residues. With 4 bases clipped from V and 3 bases from J, the junction kept 13 bases outside the gene matches. Each sample had at least 6.5 million PBMCs isolated. With a J-beta primer mix and a sample-barcoded 5' primer, a second PCR ran about 6 to 11 cycles. Each cDNA molecule carried a tag from a template-switch adaptor that contained 12 random nucleotides. Each CDR3 protein is one row after TCRdb ran MiXCR on the 5' RACE reads. The table lists some 1.5 million distinct CDR3 sequences, 28% of them singletons, with 7.7% in the top ten.

The source is a woman aged 25 to 45 in good health. Sequencing input: blood. This chain connects TRBV5-5 to TRBJ2-1, with 7 bases matching TRBD1. CDR3 residues: CASSPLRQGRVYNEQFF. Written as DNA, the CDR3 is TGTGCCAGCAGCCCGCTTCGACAGGGCCGAGTCTACAATGAGCAGTTCTTC.